This T cell receptor beta chain comes out of a study of OX40 agonist ivuxolimab in advanced cancers. Study as a whole: Ivuxolimab was administered intravenously to patients at 0.01 to 10 mg/kg every 2 weeks. Patients receiving dose escalation had hepatocellular carcinoma, melanoma, renal cell or head and neck cancer.

Trimming cost V 2 bases and J 8 bases, with 12 bases left between them. Germline V gene data show CDR1 as MDHEN and CDR2 as SYDVKM. The CDR3 extends over 13 amino acids. The repertoire was sequenced with immunoSEQ multiplex PCR; TCRdb's copy has only in-frame clones and lacks some. The data contain more than 55,000 clones, roughly 85% of them seen just once; the ten biggest clones take up roughly 8.2%. Autoimmune disease history or systemic immunosuppression led to patients being barred. The J gene is TRBJ1-2, the V gene TRBV28; D perhaps matches TRBD1 (6 bases). The starting material was CD4+ or CD8+ T cells sorted from blood, obtained in a trial of the OX40 agonist ivuxolimab. The clonotype comes from an adult with an advanced solid tumor such as melanoma, head and neck, liver or kidney cancer. CDR3 nucleotides: TGTGCCAGCAGTTTAGCAGGGGCGTTAGGCTACACCTTC. Translating gives CASSLAGALGYTF.